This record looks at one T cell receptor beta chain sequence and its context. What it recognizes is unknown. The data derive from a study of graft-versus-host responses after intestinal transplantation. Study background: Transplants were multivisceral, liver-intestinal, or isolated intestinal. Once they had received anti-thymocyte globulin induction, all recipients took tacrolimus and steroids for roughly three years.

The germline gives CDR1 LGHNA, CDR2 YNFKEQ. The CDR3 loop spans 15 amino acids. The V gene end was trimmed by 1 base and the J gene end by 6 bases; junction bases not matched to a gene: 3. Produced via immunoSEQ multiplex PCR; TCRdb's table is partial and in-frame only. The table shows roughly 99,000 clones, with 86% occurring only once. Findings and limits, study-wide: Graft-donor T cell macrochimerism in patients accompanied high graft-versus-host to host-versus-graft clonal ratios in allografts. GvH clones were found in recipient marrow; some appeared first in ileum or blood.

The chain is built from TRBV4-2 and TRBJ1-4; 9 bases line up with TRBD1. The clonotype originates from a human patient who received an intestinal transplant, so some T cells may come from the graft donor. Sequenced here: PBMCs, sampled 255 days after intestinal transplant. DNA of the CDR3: TGTGCCAGCAGCCAAGGAGGACAGGGGTATGAAAAACTGTTTTTT. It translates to CASSQGGQGYEKLFF.